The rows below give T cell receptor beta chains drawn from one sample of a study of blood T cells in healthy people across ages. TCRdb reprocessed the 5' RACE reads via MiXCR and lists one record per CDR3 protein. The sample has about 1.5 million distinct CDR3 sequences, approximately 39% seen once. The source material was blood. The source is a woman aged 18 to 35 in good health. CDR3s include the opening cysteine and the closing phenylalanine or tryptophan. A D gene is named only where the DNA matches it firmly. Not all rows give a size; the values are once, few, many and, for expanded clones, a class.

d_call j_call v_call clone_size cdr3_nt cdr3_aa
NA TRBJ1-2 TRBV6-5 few TGTGCCAGCAGTTATGGACGGACTAACTATGGCTACACCTTC CASSYGRTNYGYTF
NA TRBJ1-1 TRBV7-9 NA TGTGCCAGCAGCTTAGCGCTGATGGGAAACACTGAAGCTTTCTTT CASSLALMGNTEAFF
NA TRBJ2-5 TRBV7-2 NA TGTGCCAGCAGCGTTCGAGATACCTACGAGCGGTACTTC CASSVRDTYERYF
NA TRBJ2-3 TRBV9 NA TGTGCCAGCAGCGCAGACCCGACTCTACCCCTACAGTATTTT CASSADPTLPLQYF
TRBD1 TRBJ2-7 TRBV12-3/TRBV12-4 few TGTGCCAGCAGTCAAGACAGGGGCAGACGGGGAGGGCAGTACTTC CASSQDRGRRGGQYF
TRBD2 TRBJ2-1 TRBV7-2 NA TGTGCCAGCAGCTTCGGGACTAGCGGGAGAGGCGATGAGCAGTTCTTC CASSFGTSGRGDEQFF
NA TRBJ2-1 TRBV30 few TGTGCCTGGACTGACAGCTACAATGAGCAGTTCTTC CAWTDSYNEQFF
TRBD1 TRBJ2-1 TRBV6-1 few TGTGCCAGCAGTGCCAGAACAGGGGGCTCCTACAATGAGCAGTTCTTC CASSARTGGSYNEQFF
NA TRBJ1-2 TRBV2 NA TGTGCCAGCAGAACGACAGTCGACTATGGCTACACCTTC CASRTTVDYGYTF
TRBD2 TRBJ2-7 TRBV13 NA TGTGCCAGCAGCTTACGGGGACTAGCTTACAATGAGCAGTACTTC CASSLRGLAYNEQYF
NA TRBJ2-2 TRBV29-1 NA TGCAGCGTACTTCCGGGACAGAACACCGGGGAGCTGTTTTTT CSVLPGQNTGELFF
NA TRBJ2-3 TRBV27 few TGTGCCAGCAGTTTAGTAGGTGTTGCGGATACGCAGTATTTT CASSLVGVADTQYF
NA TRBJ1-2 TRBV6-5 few TGTGCCAGCAGTTACTCGAAAGCAGGGGAGGGTGGCTACACCTTC CASSYSKAGEGGYTF
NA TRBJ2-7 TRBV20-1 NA TGCAGTCCGCGACTTGGAACCTACGAGCAGTACTTC CSPRLGTYEQYF
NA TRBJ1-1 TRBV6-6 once TGTGCCAGCAGTTACCCCCAAGAGGGAGCTTTCTTT CASSYPQEGAFF
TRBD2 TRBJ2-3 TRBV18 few TGTGCCAGCTCAAAGGGACTAGCGGATGGACCAGATACGCAGTATTTT CASSKGLADGPDTQYF
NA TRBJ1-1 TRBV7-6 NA TGTGCCAGCAGCTTAGCTCCGGGGTTGAACACTGAAGCTTTCTTT CASSLAPGLNTEAFF
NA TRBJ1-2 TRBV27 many TGTGCCAGCAGTTTATTAGGGGCAGGCTATGGCTACACCTTC CASSLLGAGYGYTF
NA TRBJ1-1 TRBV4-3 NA TGCGCCAACAGCCAAGAAGGTAGGGACACTGAAGCTTTCTTT CANSQEGRDTEAFF
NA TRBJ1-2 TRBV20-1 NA TGCAGTGCTAGAGAAGGCAGGCACTCAACTAACTATGGCTACACCTTC CSAREGRHSTNYGYTF
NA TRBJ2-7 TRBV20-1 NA TGCAGTGCTAGGGACCCAACCGGGCTCTACGAGCAGTACTTC CSARDPTGLYEQYF
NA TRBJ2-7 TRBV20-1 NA TGCAGTGCTAGAGATCTTAAGGGCCCAGGCGGCTTATTCGAGCAGTACTTC CSARDLKGPGGLFEQYF
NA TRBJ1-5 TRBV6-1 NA TGTGCCAGCAGGGGGGTCGGGACGGCGAATCAGCCCCAGCATTTT CASRGVGTANQPQHF
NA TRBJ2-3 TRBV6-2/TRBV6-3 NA TGTGCCAGCAAAGACCGACGGCCGTTTGGGACAGATACGCAGTATTTT CASKDRRPFGTDTQYF
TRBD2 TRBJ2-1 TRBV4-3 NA TGCGCCAGCAGCAAGACTAGCGCAAATTCTCACAATGAGCAGTTCTTC CASSKTSANSHNEQFF
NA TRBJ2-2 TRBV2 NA TGTGCCAGCAGTGAAGAAGGGACAACCACCGGGGAGCTGTTTTTT CASSEEGTTTGELFF